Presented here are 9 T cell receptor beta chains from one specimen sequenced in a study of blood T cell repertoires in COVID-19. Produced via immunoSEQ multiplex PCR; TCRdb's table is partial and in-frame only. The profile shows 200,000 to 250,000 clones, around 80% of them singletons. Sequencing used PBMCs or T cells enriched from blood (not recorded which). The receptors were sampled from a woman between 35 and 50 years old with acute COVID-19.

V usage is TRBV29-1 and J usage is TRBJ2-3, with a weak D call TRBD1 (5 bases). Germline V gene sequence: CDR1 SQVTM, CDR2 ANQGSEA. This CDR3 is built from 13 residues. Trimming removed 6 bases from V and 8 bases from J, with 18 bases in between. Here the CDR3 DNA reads TGCAGCGTGGCTGAGGACCCAAGGGGTACGCAGTATTTT. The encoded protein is CSVAEDPRGTQYF.

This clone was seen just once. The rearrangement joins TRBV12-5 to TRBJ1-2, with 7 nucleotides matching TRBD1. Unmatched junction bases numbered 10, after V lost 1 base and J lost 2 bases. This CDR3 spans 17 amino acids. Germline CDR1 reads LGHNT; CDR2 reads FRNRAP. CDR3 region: CASGLARGPGGNYGYTF. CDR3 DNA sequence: TGTGCTAGTGGTTTGGCGAGGGGGCCAGGGGGAAACTATGGCTACACCTTC.

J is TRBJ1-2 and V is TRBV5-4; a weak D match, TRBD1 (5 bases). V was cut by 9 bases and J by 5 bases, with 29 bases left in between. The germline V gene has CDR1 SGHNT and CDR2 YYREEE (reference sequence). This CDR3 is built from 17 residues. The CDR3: CATNRQGSTRKEYGYTF. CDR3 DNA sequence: TGTGCCACCAACCGTCAGGGATCCACTCGGAAGGAGTATGGCTACACCTTC.

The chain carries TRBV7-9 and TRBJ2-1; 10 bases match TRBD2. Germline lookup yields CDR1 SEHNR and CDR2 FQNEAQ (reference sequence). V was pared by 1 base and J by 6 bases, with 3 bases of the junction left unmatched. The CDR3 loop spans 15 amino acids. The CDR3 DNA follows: TGTGCCAGCAGCTTAGACCTAGCGGGAGTCAATGAGCAGTTCTTC. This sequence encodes CASSLDLAGVNEQFF.

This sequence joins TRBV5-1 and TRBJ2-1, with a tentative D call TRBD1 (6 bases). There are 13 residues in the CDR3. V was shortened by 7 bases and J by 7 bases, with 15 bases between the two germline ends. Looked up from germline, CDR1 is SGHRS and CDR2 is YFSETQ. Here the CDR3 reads CASGWSGANEQFF. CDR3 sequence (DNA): TGCGCCAGCGGGTGGTCAGGGGCTAATGAGCAGTTCTTC.

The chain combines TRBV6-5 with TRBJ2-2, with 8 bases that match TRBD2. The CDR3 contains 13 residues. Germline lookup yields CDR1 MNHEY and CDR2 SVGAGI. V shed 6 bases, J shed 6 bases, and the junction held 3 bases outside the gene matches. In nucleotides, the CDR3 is TGTGCCAGCAGGGGACTAGTGGCCGGGGAGCTGTTTTTT. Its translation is CASRGLVAGELFF.

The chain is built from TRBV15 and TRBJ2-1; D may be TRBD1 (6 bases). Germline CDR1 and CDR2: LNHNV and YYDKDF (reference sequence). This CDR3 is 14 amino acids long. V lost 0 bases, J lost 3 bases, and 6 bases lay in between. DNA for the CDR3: TGTGCCACCAGCAGAGACAGGGGCTACAATGAGCAGTTCTTC. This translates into CATSRDRGYNEQFF.

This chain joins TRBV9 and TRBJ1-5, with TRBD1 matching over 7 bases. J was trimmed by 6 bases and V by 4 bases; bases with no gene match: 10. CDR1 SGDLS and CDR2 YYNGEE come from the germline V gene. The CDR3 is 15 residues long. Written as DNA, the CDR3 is TGTGCCAGCAGCCCTTCGGACAGGATCGGTCAGCCCCAGCATTTT. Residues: CASSPSDRIGQPQHF.

CDR3 nucleotide sequence: TGTGCCAGCAGCTCCGGGACCCAGGGGAATTCACCCCTCCACTTT. Its protein product is CASSSGTQGNSPLHF. This chain links TRBV5-4 with TRBJ1-6, with D maybe TRBD1 (6 bases). Per the germline V gene, CDR1 is SGHNT and CDR2 is YYREEE (reference sequence). The CDR3 is 15 residues long. The V end lost 3 bases, the J end lost 7 bases, and 14 bases lay between the germline ends.